One sample yielded the 19 T cell receptor beta chains listed below, sequenced in a study of cytomegalovirus exposure and HLA in healthy donors. 13 Jbeta primers and 60 Vbeta primers were used for the PCR. Generated by immunoSEQ multiplex PCR, the TCRdb table keeps only in-frame clones and is missing some. The sample contains more than 150,000 clones, around 84% of which appear only once. What was sequenced was PBMCs. The source is a woman in her forties or fifties in good health and CMV-seropositive.

This rearrangement joins TRBV30 to TRBJ2-7; 14 bases map to TRBD2. This CDR3 contains 16 residues. Trimming removed 4 bases from V and 5 bases from J; junction bases left unmatched: 10. The germline V gene has CDR1 GTSNPN and CDR2 SVGIG (reference sequence). CDR3 in amino acids: CAWIPGGTSGGNEQYF. In DNA, the CDR3 is TGTGCCTGGATTCCGGGCGGGACTAGCGGGGGCAACGAGCAGTACTTC. Full variable domain (missing parts from reference TRBV30 and TRBJ2-7): SQTIHQWPATLVQPVGSPLSLECTVEGTSNPNLYWYRQAAGRGLQLLFYSVGIGQISSEVPQNLSASRPQDRQFILSSKKLLLSDSGFYLCAWIPGGTSGGNEQYFGPGTRLTVT.

Comments on this clone: At the DNA level, this CDR3 is encoded by other sequences in the same sample as well. This chain connects TRBV7-3 to TRBJ2-5; a weak D match, TRBD2 (6 bases). The CDR3 contains 13 residues. CDR1 and CDR2 from the germline V gene are SGHTA and FQGTGA. With 3 bases removed from V and 4 bases from J, the gap between germline ends came to 9 bases. The DNA of the CDR3 is TGTGCCAGCAGCTTGGGGGGAGGAGAGACCCAGTACTTC. It is translated as CASSLGGGETQYF.

The chain carries TRBV6-1 and TRBJ2-4; TRBD1 aligns across 7 bases. The V gene end was trimmed by 3 bases and the J gene end by 0 bases; junction bases not matched to a gene: 5. Germline-derived CDR1 and CDR2 are MNHNS and SASEGT. This CDR3 has 16 amino acids. The CDR3 reads CASSDEGALAKNIQYF. The CDR3 nucleotides read TGTGCCAGCAGTGATGAGGGGGCATTAGCCAAAAACATTCAGTACTTC.

As DNA, the CDR3 is TGTGCCAGCAGTTTAAAGCCGACCTACGAGCAGTACTTC. Its translation is CASSLKPTYEQYF. The V call is TRBV28, the J call TRBJ2-7, with D uncertain. Trimming left V 2 bases short and J 2 bases short, with 7 bases between. CDR1 is MDHEN and CDR2 is SYDVKM in the germline V gene. The CDR3 consists of 13 residues.

This chain's CDR3 is CASSLYLQGSGELFF. The CDR3 region has the DNA TGTGCCAGCAGTTTATATCTTCAGGGGAGCGGGGAGCTGTTTTTT. This rearrangement joins TRBV27 to TRBJ2-2, with TRBD1 as a possible D gene (6 bases). The germline V gene has CDR1 MNHEY and CDR2 SMNVEV (reference sequence). The length of the CDR3 is 15 residues. V was pared by 1 base and J by 7 bases, with 13 bases between.

The V and J genes are TRBV5-5 and TRBJ1-1; TRBD1 agrees at 12 bases. Germline V gene lookup returns CDR1 SGHKS and CDR2 YYEKEE (reference sequence). This CDR3 contains 16 residues. The V gene end was trimmed by 0 bases and the J gene end by 5 bases; junction bases not matched to a gene: 5. The CDR3 DNA reads TGTGCCAGCAGCTTGGCAGGGACAGGGGGCCGTACTGAAGCTTTCTTT. Amino acid sequence: CASSLAGTGGRTEAFF. The whole variable domain, remainder taken from reference TRBV5-5 and TRBJ1-1, is DAGVTQSPTHLIKTRGQQVTLRCSPISGHKSVSWYQQVLGQGPQFIFQYYEKEERGRGNFPDRFSARQFPNYSSELNVNALLLGDSALYLCASSLAGTGGRTEAFFGQGTRLTVV.

This clone was counted between two and nine times. This chain links TRBV11-1 with TRBJ1-4, with D uncertain. CDR3 length: 15 residues. V was cut by 6 bases and J by 4 bases, with 15 bases left in between. The germline V gene encodes CDR1 SGHAT and CDR2 FQDESV (reference sequence). In DNA form, the CDR3 reads TGTGCCAGCAGATCTCGATTGGGGAGTAATGAAAAACTGTTTTTT. Its protein is CASRSRLGSNEKLFF.

The gene calls are TRBV29-1 and TRBJ2-2, with a possible D match to TRBD1 (6 bases). CDR3 length: 15 residues. Germline V gene sequence: CDR1 SQVTM, CDR2 ANQGSEA. Trimming removed 1 base from V and 0 bases from J, with 9 bases in between. The DNA for the CDR3 is TGCAGCGTTGAAGGTGGACAGACGAACACCGGGGAGCTGTTTTTT. This encodes CSVEGGQTNTGELFF.

Only one count was recorded for this clone. DNA of the CDR3: TGTGCCATCCGCCAGAACAGACAGGGGTATGGCTACACCTTC. It encodes CAIRQNRQGYGYTF. The chain joins TRBV10-3 to TRBJ1-2, with 8 nucleotides matching TRBD1. The CDR3 is 14 residues long. The V gene end was trimmed by 8 bases and the J gene end by 5 bases; junction bases not matched to a gene: 10. Germline lookup yields CDR1 ENHRY and CDR2 SYGVKD.

The chain has TRBV7-8 and TRBJ1-1; D perhaps matches TRBD1 (6 bases). Trimming left V 6 bases short and J 10 bases short, with 15 bases between. The germline V gene has CDR1 SGHVS and CDR2 FQNEAQ. The CDR3 is made up of 12 amino acids. CDR3 DNA: TGTGCCAGCAGAAACGCGGGGGGCAGAGCTTTCTTT. Residues: CASRNAGGRAFF.

The V call is TRBV11-2, the J call TRBJ2-7; 8 positions match TRBD2. V lost 4 bases and J lost 3; bases outside the gene matches: 2. There are 13 residues in the CDR3. In germline, CDR1 is SGHAT, CDR2 FQNNGV. CDR3 coding DNA: TGTGCCAGCAGCTCGGGGGGGCACTACGAGCAGTACTTC. Translating gives CASSSGGHYEQYF.

The CDR3 DNA is TGTGCCAGTAGTTCCCGCGAGGGTTTGATACGCAATCAGCCCCAGCATTTT. It translates to CASSSREGLIRNQPQHF. The chain employs TRBV19 and TRBJ1-5, with D unclear. Per the germline V gene, CDR1 is LNHDA and CDR2 is SQIVND (reference sequence). This CDR3 comprises 17 residues. V was clipped by 5 bases and J by 2 bases, with 19 bases between them.

This chain joins TRBV6-6 and TRBJ1-3; the D is unclear. V dropped 2 bases and J dropped 6 bases, with 11 bases sitting between them. Germline lookup yields CDR1 MNHNY and CDR2 SVGAGI (reference sequence). This CDR3 has 14 residues. CDR3 sequence (DNA): TGTGCCAGCAGTTACCTCGGGTTGGAAAACACCATATATTTT. Protein product: CASSYLGLENTIYF.

The CDR3 region has the DNA TGTGCCAGCAAGGGACACGATAATTCACCCCTCCACTTT. It yields the protein CASKGHDNSPLHF. The rearrangement uses TRBV28 and TRBJ1-6; TRBD1 is a possible D gene (6 bases). Germline CDR1 reads MDHEN; CDR2 reads SYDVKM. The CDR3 loop spans 13 amino acids. V was trimmed by 7 bases and J by 5 bases, leaving 9 bases between them.

The chain is built from TRBV6-6 and TRBJ2-7, with 7 bases that match TRBD1. The ends lost 0 bases at V and 3 bases at J; junction bases unmatched: 2. The germline CDR1 and CDR2 sequences are MNHNY and SVGAGI (reference sequence). The CDR3 spans 14 residues. The CDR3 protein is CASSYSGQSYEQYF. The CDR3 DNA reads as TGTGCCAGCAGTTACTCGGGACAGAGCTACGAGCAGTACTTC.

This chain uses TRBV9 with TRBJ1-6; 8 bases agree with TRBD1. After removal of 4 bases from V and 3 bases from J, the junction contained 9 bases not matched to a gene. CDR1 and CDR2 (germline): SGDLS, YYNGEE. This CDR3 region has 17 residues. In DNA form, the CDR3 reads TGTGCCAGCAGCACTCGGGACAGGCCTGTCTATAATTCACCCCTCCACTTT. Translation: CASSTRDRPVYNSPLHF.

V gene TRBV7-9 combines with J gene TRBJ1-1, with D unclear. Germline V lookup: CDR1 SEHNR, CDR2 FQNEAQ (reference sequence). Trimming cost V 8 bases and J 5 bases, with 15 bases left between them. CDR3 length equals 13 residues. CDR3 sequence: CASRGWLGTEAFF. The CDR3 DNA sequence: TGTGCCAGCCGGGGATGGCTGGGGACTGAAGCTTTCTTT.

The chain has TRBV6-6 and TRBJ2-5, with 7 bases fitting TRBD2. Trimming cost V 0 bases and J 5 bases; bases outside gene matches: 6. The germline gives CDR1 MNHNY, CDR2 SVGAGI (reference sequence). The CDR3 is 15 residues long. The CDR3 protein is CASSYSRGEWETQYF. DNA for the CDR3: TGTGCCAGCAGTTACTCTCGGGGGGAGTGGGAGACCCAGTACTTC.

The chain joins TRBV2 to TRBJ1-6, with 12 bases lining up with TRBD1. The J segment lost 7 bases and the V segment lost 5 bases, leaving 6 bases of the junction unmatched. The CDR3 spans 16 residues. Per germline, CDR1 SNHLY and CDR2 FYNNEI. In DNA, the CDR3 is TGTGCCAGCAGTAGGGACAGGGGGCAATTCAATTCACCCCTCCACTTT. It yields the protein CASSRDRGQFNSPLHF.